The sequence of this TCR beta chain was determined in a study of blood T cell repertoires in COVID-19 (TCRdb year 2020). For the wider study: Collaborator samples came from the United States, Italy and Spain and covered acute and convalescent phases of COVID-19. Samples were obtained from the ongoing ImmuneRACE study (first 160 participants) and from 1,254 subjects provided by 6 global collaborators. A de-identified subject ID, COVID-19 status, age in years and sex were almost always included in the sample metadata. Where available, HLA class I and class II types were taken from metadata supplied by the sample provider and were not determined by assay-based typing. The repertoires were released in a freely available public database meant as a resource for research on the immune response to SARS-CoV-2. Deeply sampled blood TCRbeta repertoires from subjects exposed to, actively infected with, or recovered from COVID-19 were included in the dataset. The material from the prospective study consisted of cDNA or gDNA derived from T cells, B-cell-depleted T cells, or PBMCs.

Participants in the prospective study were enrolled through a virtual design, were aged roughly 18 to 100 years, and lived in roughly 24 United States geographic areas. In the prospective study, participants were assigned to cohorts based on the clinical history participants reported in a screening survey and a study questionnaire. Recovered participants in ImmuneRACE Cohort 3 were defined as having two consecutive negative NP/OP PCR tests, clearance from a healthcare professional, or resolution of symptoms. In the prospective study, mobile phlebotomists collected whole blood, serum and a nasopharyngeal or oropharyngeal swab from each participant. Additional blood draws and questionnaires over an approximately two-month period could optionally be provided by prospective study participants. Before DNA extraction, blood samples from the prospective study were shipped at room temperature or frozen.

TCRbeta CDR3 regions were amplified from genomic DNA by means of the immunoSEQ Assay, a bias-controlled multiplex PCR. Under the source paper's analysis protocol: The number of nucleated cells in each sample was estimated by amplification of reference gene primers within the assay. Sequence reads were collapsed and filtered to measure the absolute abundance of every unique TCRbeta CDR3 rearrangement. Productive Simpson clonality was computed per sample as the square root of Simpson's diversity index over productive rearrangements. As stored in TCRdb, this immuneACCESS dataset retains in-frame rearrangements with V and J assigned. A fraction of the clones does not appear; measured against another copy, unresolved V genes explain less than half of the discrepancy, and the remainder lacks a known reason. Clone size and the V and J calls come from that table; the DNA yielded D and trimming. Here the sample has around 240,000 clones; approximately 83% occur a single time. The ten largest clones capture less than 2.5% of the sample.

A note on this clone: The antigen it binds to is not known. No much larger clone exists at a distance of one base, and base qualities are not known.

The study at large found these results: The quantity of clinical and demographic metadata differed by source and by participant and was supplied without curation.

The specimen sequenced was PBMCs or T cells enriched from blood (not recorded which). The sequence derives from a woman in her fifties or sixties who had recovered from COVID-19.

The CDR3 corresponds to CASSPKLAGGYNEQFF. The DNA sequence is as follows: TGCGCCAGCAGCCCCAAACTAGCGGGAGGGTACAATGAGCAGTTCTTC. The chain is encoded by TRBV5-1 joined to TRBJ2-1, and 13 bases in between align with TRBD2. CDR1 and CDR2, looked up from the germline V gene, are SGHRS and YFSETQ. From its cysteine to its phenylalanine, the CDR3 spans 16 amino acids. Only the CDR3 DNA stays, 48 bases, in frame from base 1. At the junction V is shortened by 4 bases and J by 4 bases; bases outside the gene matches: 5.